The clone carrying this T cell receptor (beta chain) appeared a single time. The antigen is not known. The sample is drawn from a study of T cell responses to AZD1222 COVID-19 vaccine. Study-level points and caveats: Sampled repertoires all dated from after the peak T cell response. White British donors predominated, females outnumbered males, and clonal diversity was possibly underestimated. Baseline antibody screening turned up just a handful of seropositive AZD1222 recipients.

Germline V gene data show CDR1 as LGHDT and CDR2 as YNNKEL (reference sequence). CDR3 length equals 14 residues. After removal of 4 bases from V and 10 bases from J, the junction contained 4 bases not matched to a gene. The method was immunoSEQ multiplex PCR; TCRdb's version includes in-frame clones alone and lacks a portion of them. This table has roughly 120,000 clones, about 90% appearing once. V is TRBV3-1 (or the pseudogene TRBV3-2) and J is TRBJ1-6; 10 bases line up with TRBD1. This TCR came from an adult in good health. Sequencing was performed on peripheral blood, taken on day 0 of AZD1222 vaccination. The CDR3 nucleotides read TGTGCCAGCAGCCTAGGGACAGGGGACTCACCCCTCCACTTT. This translates into CASSLGTGDSPLHF.